The 10 T cell receptor beta chains below all came from one sample that was sequenced in a study of cytomegalovirus exposure and HLA in healthy donors. The PCR contained 60 Vbeta and 13 Jbeta primers. Using immunoSEQ multiplex PCR, the repertoire was profiled, and TCRdb retains in-frame clones only, with some absent. The data contain about 160,000 clones, around 82% of them seen just once; the ten biggest clones take up approximately 12%. Sequenced input: PBMCs. The origin of the receptors is a man over 45 in good health and CMV-seropositive.

This clone was observed a few times. The chain combines TRBV7-2 with TRBJ2-5; TRBD1 matches at 9 bases. The junction had 7 bases not matched to a gene; V was cut back by 4 bases and J by 7 bases. Looked up from germline, CDR1 is SGHTA and CDR2 is FQGNSA. There are 14 residues in the CDR3. CDR3 protein: CASSSGQGSVTQYF. CDR3 nucleotides: TGTGCCAGCAGCTCGGGACAGGGATCTGTGACCCAGTACTTC.

V usage is TRBV28 and J usage is TRBJ1-4; 8 positions match TRBD1. This CDR3 contains 15 residues. V lost 4 bases and J lost 3; bases outside the gene matches: 4. CDR1 MDHEN and CDR2 SYDVKM come from the germline V gene. The CDR3 DNA reads as TGTGCCAGCAGTTCCTGGACAGGGTCTAATGAAAAACTGTTTTTT. Translation: CASSSWTGSNEKLFF.

The chain has TRBV10-2 and TRBJ2-1; 9 bases are shared with TRBD2. The CDR3 totals 14 residues. With 4 bases clipped from V and 6 bases from J, the junction kept 4 bases outside the gene matches. CDR1 is WSHSY and CDR2 is SAAADI in the germline V gene. The CDR3, as DNA: TGCGCCAGCAGTGCTAGCGGGGCCCGCAATGAGCAGTTCTTC. Residues: CASSASGARNEQFF.

This rearrangement joins TRBV4-3 to TRBJ1-2; TRBD1 aligns across 7 bases. This CDR3 is 16 amino acids long. Unmatched junction bases numbered 8, after V lost 0 bases and J lost 4 bases. Germline assignment: CDR1 LGHNA and CDR2 YSLEER. The CDR3 region is CASSQDRTGSVYGYTF. In DNA form, the CDR3 reads TGCGCCAGCAGCCAAGATCGGACAGGATCCGTCTATGGCTACACCTTC.

The chain recombines TRBV13 with TRBJ2-7; a weak D match, TRBD1 (5 bases). Per germline, CDR1 PRHDT and CDR2 FYEKMQ (reference sequence). V lost 0 bases and J lost 6, with 6 bases in between. This CDR3 region has 12 residues. The CDR3 protein is CASSLGGVEQYF. The CDR3 DNA follows: TGTGCCAGCAGCTTAGGAGGGGTCGAGCAGTACTTC.

This chain links TRBV4-3 with TRBJ1-4; 10 nucleotides match TRBD1. The CDR3 is 17 residues long. The V gene's germline CDR1 is LGHNA and CDR2 YSLEER. The V segment lost 1 base and the J segment 8 bases; nucleotides outside the gene matches: 10. This CDR3 is CASSQVFIRDRGEKLFF. The CDR3 DNA reads as TGCGCCAGCAGCCAAGTTTTTATCCGGGACAGGGGCGAAAAACTGTTTTTT.

With respect to this clone: This specimen includes other DNA sequences encoding the same CDR3. The chain carries TRBV9 and TRBJ2-5, with a weak D call TRBD1 (6 bases). Trimming stripped 0 bases from V and 2 bases from J, with 8 bases between. This CDR3 has 14 amino acids. Germline-derived CDR1 and CDR2 are SGDLS and YYNGEE. The CDR3 region has the DNA TGTGCCAGCAGCGTAGAGGGGGTTCAAGAGACCCAGTACTTC. As protein: CASSVEGVQETQYF.

The chain carries TRBV6-6 and TRBJ2-1, with 12 bases identical to TRBD1. Trimming cost V 5 bases and J 1 base; bases outside gene matches: 3. The CDR3 contains 16 residues. CDR1 is MNHNY and CDR2 is SVGAGI in the germline V gene (reference sequence). DNA of the CDR3: TGTGCCAGCAGTCAGGGACAGGGGGCTTCCTACAATGAGCAGTTCTTC. Its translation: CASSQGQGASYNEQFF.

The chain links TRBV5-4 to TRBJ2-2, with D unresolved. Germline V gene sequence: CDR1 SGHNT, CDR2 YYREEE (reference sequence). V was clipped by 5 bases and J by 3 bases, with 5 bases between them. The length of the CDR3 is 12 residues. This chain's CDR3 is CASSLYTGELFF. In DNA form, the CDR3 reads TGTGCCAGCAGTTTATACACCGGGGAGCTGTTTTTT.

This clone turned up a few times. The genes are TRBV10-3 and TRBJ2-2; TRBD1 agrees at 8 bases. V gave up 6 bases and J gave up 1 base; unmatched junction bases: 7. The germline gives CDR1 ENHRY, CDR2 SYGVKD. This CDR3 has 16 residues. The CDR3 DNA sequence: TGTGCCATCAGACTCGACGGGACAGGGAACACCGGGGAGCTGTTTTTT. Translation: CAIRLDGTGNTGELFF.